What follows describes a single T cell receptor beta chain. Its binding antigen is unknown. No quality values exist for individual bases; no much larger clone is one base distant. In total, fewer than 750 healthy bone marrow donors made up the cohort. All cohort members were sampled while nominally healthy, although unrecorded immune exposures were likely present. The donor was CMV seronegative and was included in the group of 352 seronegative cohort members. A peripheral blood sample was provided by each donor, and peripheral blood mononuclear cells were used for TCR beta sequencing. Genomic DNA was extracted from the blood cell samples with the Qiagen DNeasy Blood Extraction Kit. Taken from cysteine to phenylalanine, the CDR3 has 16 residues. The CDR3 DNA has 48 bases and is translated from base 1. Per the germline V gene, MDHEN is the CDR1 and SYDVKM is the CDR2. Unmatched junction bases come to 9, with V trimmed by 5 bases and J by 0 bases.

Libraries were constructed by the immunoSEQ multiplex PCR assay. The multiplex PCR relied on a mix of 60 forward primers for TCR Vbeta segments and 13 reverse primers for TCR Jbeta segments. The CDR3 region of rearranged TCR beta genes was amplified from genomic DNA with a multiplex PCR assay. The amplified TCR beta libraries were sequenced on the Illumina HiSeq System as 87-base-pair reads. Regarding the original processing steps: Across the 640 or so repertoires, a later analysis counted approximately 75 million unique TCR beta chains, about 10 million of which were shared by at least two donors. To remove PCR and sequencing errors, raw reads were error-corrected and collapsed into unique sequences using a nearest-neighbor algorithm that merged closely related sequences. CDR3 sequences were aligned to IMGT reference sequences to assign V, D and J gene segments. For a sequence to be retained, a match of at least six nucleotides to both a V gene segment and a J gene segment was required. Rearrangements were classified as productive when the CDR3 lacked stop codons and remained in frame with V and J, and all other rearrangements were classified as non-productive. Following IMGT convention, CDR3 was defined as the stretch from the second conserved V-encoded cysteine up to the conserved J-encoded phenylalanine. The earlier analysis of 587 of the donors excluded sequences that lacked an unambiguous match to a single V gene segment. In an earlier analysis of approximately 610 of the donors, V segments were called functional above 56.7% productive rearrangements and were called segregating when the between-donor standard deviation exceeded 5%. A statistical classification framework was developed to diagnose cytomegalovirus status using the catalog of TCR beta chain sequences. In a later analysis, TCR nucleotide sequences were compared against IMGT/GENE-DB human TR gene sequences so that V and J genes could be assigned. The TCRdist pipeline was used in a later analysis to assign CDR3 sequences and most-parsimonious VDJ recombination scenarios. In a later analysis, each TCR beta chain was defined by its CDR3 amino acid sequence together with its V-gene family, and reads without a unique V-gene family were excluded. To address suspected cross-contamination and a sequencing artifact, a later analysis removed approximately 600 highly shared, low-generation-probability nucleotide sequences. In a later analysis, a clonal expansion index was calculated for each public chain from normalized within-repertoire ranks of inferred template counts. A later analysis computed generation probabilities with a VDJ recombination model fitted to out-of-frame rearrangements, and checked the results against IGoR. Hypergeometric tests were used in a later analysis to score TCR-TCR, TCR-HLA and TCR-CMV co-occurrence, with a repertoire-size bias correction applied to the TCR pairs. False discovery rates were estimated in a later analysis by permuting HLA or CMV assignments 20 times. A later analysis grouped co-occurring TCRs with DBSCAN, adding TCRdist sequence similarity when clustering within HLA-allele-positive subsets. Repertoires with fewer than 30,000 or more than 120,000 public chains, plus five repertoires with anomalous nucleotide sharing, were excluded from co-occurrence clustering. The table comes from immuneACCESS by way of TCRdb, which keeps in-frame sequences with V and J called. Part of the clones is missing from these tables; in studies checked, under half for an unresolved V gene and the rest for unknown reasons. Clone size and V and J calls were adopted from that table, with D and trimming inferred from the DNA. This sample has roughly 100,000 clones in its table, and roughly two thirds of those were observed once. Together, the top ten hold 2.8% of the sample.

These data belong to a study of cytomegalovirus exposure and HLA in healthy donors (dated by TCRdb to 2016 to 2017). At the level of the whole study: According to an earlier analysis of 587 of the donors, about 179 million T cells yielded some 120 million unique TCR beta sequences and about 300 Gb of sequence data. The study aimed to test whether cataloging public T cell receptors could reveal signatures of past pathogen exposure. Using immunosequencing, the study profiled T cell repertoires from 666 subjects and related those repertoires to cytomegalovirus serostatus. Donor age, sex, ethnicity and CMV serostatus were compiled together with the repertoire data. The number of donors typed differed by locus, with 629-630 for A, B, C, DRB1 and DQB1, 522 for DQA1, 600 to 610 for DPA1, and around 450 for DPB1. To predict cytomegalovirus infection status, the study combined high-throughput TCR immunosequencing, statistical association of individual TCRs with disease status, and machine learning. Across some 400 genotyped donors of the cohort, an average of approximately 240,000 unique TCR beta nucleotide sequences per donor were sequenced, and roughly 20% of those sequences were non-productive. To decide whether each TCR beta V gene segment behaved as functional or pseudogenic, an earlier analysis of fewer than 750 of the donors relied on high-throughput TCR beta sequencing. Roughly 5 DR-DQ haplotypes were handled as single units for association and clustering, since linkage in the cohort was strong. A later analysis re-examined previously published TCR beta repertoires from over 500 donors and added high-resolution HLA genotyping to investigate patterns of TCR occurrence. Of the roughly 400 genotyped donors, approximately 81% were placed in the genetic ancestry cluster associated with self-reported Caucasian donors. HLA typing covered class I and class II loci at four-digit resolution. Roughly 300 gigabases of sequencing data and 75 million to 85 million unique TCR sequences made up an early release that covered several hundred HLA-typed donors. A later genetic analysis used genome-wide SNP genotypes for about 65% of the roughly 670 donors, treating that subset as a discovery cohort. Rather than drawing on any new phenotypic data, the later analysis identified candidate immune exposures from TCR beta sequences and the way those sequences occurred across donors. All discovery cohort repertoires had been generated on a single sequencing platform. Along with the roughly 710-subject first cohort, a separate validation cohort of over a hundred different subjects was used. Study-level results and caveats: In a later analysis, about 17,000 TCR beta sequences were associated with specific HLA alleles at a false discovery rate of 0.05. In a later genetic analysis, a missense DCLRE1C variant was associated with V-gene and J-gene trimming of TCR beta chains, and the association was replicated in an independent cohort. Because some donors lacked HLA typing at each locus, the association tests relied only on the typed subset. It was suggested by the authors that the approach could potentially be generalized to other disease states and immunological phenotypes. Sequencing depth was assumed to be roughly uniform across donors in the presence/absence analyses, though that assumption may not hold. Correlated functional status among segregating V segments might reflect linkage disequilibrium, but an unknown experimental factor could not be ruled out. In an earlier analysis of some 500 of the donors, most TCR beta V segments appeared in productive rearrangements about 87% or about 30% of the time, broadly matching IMGT annotations. A later genetic analysis reported fewer N-insertions in productive TCRs among donors in an Asian-associated ancestry cluster than the roughly 700-donor mean. A further reported finding was that TCR beta sequences accurately predicted the HLA-A and HLA-B alleles for most subjects in the first cohort. According to a later analysis, most CMV-associated TCR beta chains appeared to be HLA-restricted, and the HLA associations seemed to be driven largely by CMV exposure. According to a later analysis, parvovirus B19, influenza, CMV and Epstein-Barr virus appeared linked to several top co-occurrence clusters. In a later analysis, HLA-associated TCR beta chains showed more clonal expansion and lower generation probabilities than non-associated chains that were equally common. Most TCR sequences were observed very rarely across donors, whereas some public TCRs were present in many individuals. According to a later analysis, TCR association rates differed among HLA loci, with DRB1 alleles showing the most associated TCRs and HLA-C alleles showing the fewest. Assigning TCR associations to individual alleles was difficult when HLA alleles, especially DR and DQ, strongly co-occurred. The only immune exposure information available for the cohort was CMV serostatus. The classifier was reported to diagnose cytomegalovirus status with high specificity and sensitivity in both the original and validation cohorts. Because the 87-base-pair reads could not distinguish some IMGT-functional V segments, including TRBV6-2 and TRBV6-3, those segments were excluded. The study listed 164 TCR beta chains as associated with cytomegalovirus. A cluster of highly shared sequence variants was judged likely to represent a technical artifact of the sequencing pipeline. In vitro tests confirmed that a few of the cytomegalovirus-associated TCR beta chains recognize cytomegalovirus antigens. In this cohort, only TCR beta chains were sequenced, and detectable features were limited by the absence of alpha or paired-chain data. Approximately 16 rarely observed V segments, including chromosome 9 orphons, were excluded from the earlier analysis of a few hundred of the donors because counts were too low.

This TCR came from a female donor in good health and CMV-seronegative. The rearrangement joined TRBV28 to TRBJ1-1; TRBD1 fits 7 bases in the junction. Sequencing was performed on PBMCs. Read as DNA, the sequence is TGTGCCAGCAGTGGTCCATCGACAGGGTTGAACACTGAAGCTTTCTTT. The translation is CASSGPSTGLNTEAFF.